The T cell receptor beta chain under discussion was sequenced for a study of glioma-infiltrating T cells. Using RNA template, CDR3s of TCR alpha and beta were amplified with iRepertoire arm-PCR. Tissue mRNA or PBMC total RNA, roughly 90-450 ng, went into one-step reverse transcription and amplification. A single record per CDR3 protein comes from TCRdb applying MiXCR to the multiplex PCR reads. The sample carries under 150,000 distinct CDR3 sequences, about two fifths recorded once. General observations from the study: Gliomas, especially low-grade, showed above-expected tissue-blood divergence; non-neoplastic patients showed below. Only very few CDR3 sequences appeared in both tissue and blood.

CDR3 length equals 14 residues. Germline CDR1 is MDHEN and CDR2 is SYDVKM. V shed 5 bases and J shed 5 bases, with 13 bases lying between them. For this clonotype: Its antigen is currently unknown.

Sequencing was carried out using glioma tissue, nonneoplastic brain tissue, or PBMCs (not recorded which). The TCR was taken from a human donor with low-grade glioma or glioblastoma, undergoing nonglioma brain surgery, or in good health (not recorded which). V and J are TRBV28 and TRBJ1-5, with D tentatively TRBD1 (5 bases). The CDR3, as DNA: TGTGCCAGCAGTACACACCAGGGAGATCAGCCCCAGCATTTT. Amino acid sequence: CASSTHQGDQPQHF. The whole variable domain, filled in from reference TRBV28 and TRBJ1-5, reads DVKVTQSSRYLVKRTGEKVFLECVQDMDHENMFWYRQDPGLGLRLIYFSYDVKMKEKGDIPEGYSVSREKKERFSLILESASTNQTSMYLCASSTHQGDQPQHFGDGTRLSIL.